This TCR beta chain was recovered during a study of Graves' ophthalmopathy and Graves' hyperthyroidism. The germline CDR1 and CDR2 sequences are SNHLY and FYNNEI. Unmatched junction bases numbered 8, after V lost 10 bases and J lost 4 bases. The CDR3 spans 13 residues. TCR beta CDR3 regions were amplified from RNA transcripts. The first-round RT-PCR employed HTBI primers together with the Qiagen OneStep RT-PCR kit. A multiplex PCR was then performed as the second round. TCRdb ran MiXCR on the multiplex PCR reads and lists one entry per CDR3 protein. The sample has over a million distinct CDR3 sequences, around a third seen once.

The chain links TRBV2 to TRBJ1-2; 8 nucleotides agree with TRBD1. The source material was peripheral blood or thyroid tissue (not recorded which). The clonotype originates from an adult man with Graves' hyperthyroidism. The CDR3 nucleotides are TGTGCCACTGGCAGGACAGGGAGCTATGGCTACACCTTC. Amino acids: CATGRTGSYGYTF.